The TCR beta chain described here comes from a study of T cells after posttransplantation cyclophosphamide. Findings of the study overall: Blood and skin or GI T cell repertoires showed limited TRB overlap. Recipient CMV seropositivity and CMV reactivation strongly tracked TRB clonality.

Trimming cost V 8 bases and J 0 bases; bases outside gene matches: 15. The CDR3 runs to 18 residues. Germline CDR1 and CDR2: MRHNA and SNTAGT. Clones were sequenced by immunoSEQ multiplex PCR, and TCRdb holds only the in-frame ones, with some missing. The sample includes about 37,000 clones, none of them occurring once. This clone was seen many times. Antigen: not known. What was sequenced was PBMCs. This chain connects TRBV6-4 to TRBJ1-5, with 8 bases matching TRBD1. The TCR originated in a man in his thirties or forties in good health and a related stem cell transplant donor. The CDR3: CASSLQGQAPYSNQPQHF. CDR3 coding DNA: TGTGCCAGCTCCCTCCAGGGACAGGCCCCCTATAGCAATCAGCCCCAGCATTTT.